A single sample gave rise to the 4 T cell receptor beta chains below, sequenced in a study of blood T cell repertoires in COVID-19. Assay: immunoSEQ multiplex PCR; the TCRdb copy retains only in-frame clones and omits some. This sample carries about 390,000 clones, more than 75% of them seen once, and the ten largest clones take 2.3%. The sequenced sample consisted of peripheral blood. Receptors originate from an older woman with COVID-19, enrolled during active disease.

The chain joins TRBV28 to TRBJ2-7; TRBD1 might be the D (6 bases). V was cut by 5 bases and J by 6 bases, with 14 bases left in between. The length of the CDR3 is 13 residues. Germline V gives CDR1 MDHEN, CDR2 SYDVKM. The DNA for the CDR3 is TGTGCCAGCAGTCTAGACAGGCTCGGCGAGCAGTACTTC. This translates into CASSLDRLGEQYF.

The CDR3 protein is CASSPGLLKVTDTQYF. The CDR3 bases are TGCGCCAGCAGCCCGGGACTCCTAAAGGTCACAGATACGCAGTATTTT. The chain employs TRBV5-1 and TRBJ2-3, with D maybe TRBD2 (6 bases). CDR3 size: 16 residues. V lost 4 bases, J lost 2 bases, and 17 bases lay in between. Per the germline V gene, CDR1 is SGHRS and CDR2 is YFSETQ.

CDR3: CASSQAELGANEQFF. The CDR3 nucleotides are TGCGCCAGCAGCCAAGCGGAACTAGGCGCCAATGAGCAGTTCTTC. This rearrangement joins TRBV4-1 to TRBJ2-1; a possible D gene is TRBD2 (5 bases). The V gene's germline CDR1 is MGHRA and CDR2 YSYEKL. Trimming took 1 base from V and 6 from J, leaving 13 bases between them. This CDR3 is built from 15 residues.

This clone was seen once. This sequence joins TRBV9 and TRBJ1-2; the D is unclear. The ends were cut back, 0 bases at V and 2 bases at J, with 8 bases in the middle. Germline loops: CDR1 SGDLS, CDR2 YYNGEE. The CDR3 sequence is 14 residues long. The CDR3: CASSVEDTNYGYTF. The CDR3 DNA follows: TGTGCCAGCAGCGTAGAAGACACAAACTATGGCTACACCTTC. Based on the CDR3 plus reference TRBV9 and TRBJ1-2, the full variable domain is DSGVTQTPKHLITATGQRVTLRCSPRSGDLSVYWYQQSLDQGLQFLIQYYNGEERAKGNILERFSAQQFPDLHSELNLSSLELGDSALYFCASSVEDTNYGYTFGSGTRLTVV.